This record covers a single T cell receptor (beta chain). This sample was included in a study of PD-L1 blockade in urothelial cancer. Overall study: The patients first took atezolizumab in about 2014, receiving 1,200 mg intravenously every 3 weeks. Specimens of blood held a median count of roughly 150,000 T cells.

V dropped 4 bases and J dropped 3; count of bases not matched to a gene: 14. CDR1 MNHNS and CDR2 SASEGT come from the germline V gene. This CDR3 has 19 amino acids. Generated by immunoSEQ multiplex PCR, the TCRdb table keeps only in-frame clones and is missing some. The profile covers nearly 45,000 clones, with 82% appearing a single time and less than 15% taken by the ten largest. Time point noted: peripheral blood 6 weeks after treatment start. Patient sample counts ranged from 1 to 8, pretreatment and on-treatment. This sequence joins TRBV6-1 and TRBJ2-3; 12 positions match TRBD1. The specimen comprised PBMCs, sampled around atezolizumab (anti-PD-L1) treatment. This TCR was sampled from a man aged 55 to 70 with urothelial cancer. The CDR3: CASSGPGTGGLSRTDTQYF. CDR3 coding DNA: TGTGCCAGCAGTGGACCCGGGACAGGGGGCTTATCTCGAACAGATACGCAGTATTTT.